The clone carrying this T cell receptor beta chain has just one count. What it binds is unknown. Germline CDR1 is MNHNS and CDR2 is SASEGT. The CDR3 contains 14 residues. The V gene lost 6 bases and the J gene lost 0 bases, with 9 bases spanning the gap. None of the patients had undergone any treatment ahead of thyroid surgery. This sample is part of a study of metastatic and nonmetastatic thyroid tumors. Background on the study: The study looked at repertoires side by side in blood and in tumor or nodule tissue from malignant and benign thyroid patients. Study observations and caveats: Within blood and tumor, benign nodules reportedly had significantly lower TCR beta diversity than malignant thyroid tumors did.

Using MiXCR, TCRdb reanalyzed the PCR reads. The repertoire holds roughly 4,700 clones, with 25% to 30% as singletons. Sequenced input: adjacent normal tissue. The source of this sequence is a female donor with papillary thyroid cancer or a benign thyroid nodule (not recorded which). Some clones in this sample may be carry-over from other donors' samples. V is TRBV6-1 and J is TRBJ2-4, with D maybe TRBD2 (5 bases). The CDR3 here is CASSGELAKNIQYF. The CDR3 DNA is TGTGCCAGCAGCGGGGAACTAGCCAAAAACATTCAGTACTTC.